Following are 5 T cell receptor beta chains from one sample sequenced in a study of blood T cells in healthy people across ages. The use of a sample-barcoded 5' primer and a J-beta primer mix characterized a second PCR of about 7 to 12 cycles. TCRdb recomputed calls from the 5' RACE reads with MiXCR, one row per CDR3 protein. The table records some 1.5 million distinct CDR3 sequences, roughly 27% of them present only once. The sample taken for sequencing was blood. Receptor source: a woman in her 30s in good health.

This clonotype was picked up many times. V is TRBV7-2 and J is TRBJ2-7; maybe TRBD1 (6 bases). V lost 1 base and J lost 3, with 13 bases in between. Looked up from germline, CDR1 is SGHTA and CDR2 is FQGNSA. The CDR3 runs to 15 residues. The CDR3 loop reads CASSLVSGQRYEQYF. The CDR3 DNA sequence: TGTGCCAGCAGCTTAGTATCTGGACAGCGCTACGAGCAGTACTTC.

The CDR3 protein is CASTAAHGETQYF. The CDR3 DNA sequence: TGTGCCAGCACCGCGGCCCACGGGGAGACCCAGTACTTC. The rearrangement uses TRBV28 and TRBJ2-5; D gene unclear. The CDR3 covers 13 residues. In germline, CDR1 is MDHEN, CDR2 SYDVKM. Trimming cost V 7 bases and J 5 bases, with 14 bases left between them.

On this clonotype: At one boundary the junction diverges from the germline segment, which might be a read error. This chain connects TRBV20-1 to TRBJ2-4; 10 bases are a match to TRBD1. The CDR3 consists of 21 residues. Germline lookup yields CDR1 DFQATT and CDR2 SNEGSKA (reference sequence). The chain's CDR3 is CGARDSGLSGTDRGGKNIQYF. Here the CDR3 DNA reads TGCGGTGCTAGAGATTCCGGTCTGTCCGGCACGGACAGGGGGGGCAAAAACATTCAGTACTTC.

The gene calls are TRBV24-1 and TRBJ2-3; D gene unclear. Trimming cost V 4 bases and J 2 bases, with 12 bases left between them. CDR3 size: 15 residues. Germline V gene lookup returns CDR1 KGHDR and CDR2 SFDVKD. The chain's CDR3 is CATSDPGLVTDTQYF. CDR3 nucleotide sequence: TGTGCCACCAGTGACCCAGGATTGGTCACAGATACGCAGTATTTT.

This clonotype was observed many times. The V call is TRBV9, the J call TRBJ2-7, with 12 bases matching TRBD2. J lost 5 bases, V lost 4 bases, and 10 bases had no gene match. This CDR3 has 16 residues. Germline V gene sequence: CDR1 SGDLS, CDR2 YYNGEE. The CDR3 reads CASSPLAGGPVDEQYF. The DNA for the CDR3 is TGTGCCAGCAGCCCCCTAGCGGGAGGGCCAGTTGACGAGCAGTACTTC.